In its sample, the clone carrying this T cell receptor (beta chain) was seen many times. This entry is derived from a study of T-cell reconstitution after alpha-beta-depleted transplantation in children. The TCRbeta library was prepared with unique molecular identifiers. MiXCR was run by TCRdb on the PCR reads, yielding one entry per CDR3 protein. The table includes fewer than 550,000 distinct CDR3 sequences, 10% detected once. V lost 5 bases to trimming and J lost 3 bases; unmatched junction nucleotides: 9. From germline, CDR1 is PRHDT and CDR2 FYEKMQ (reference sequence). The CDR3 spans 15 residues.

Sequenced here: PBMCs, sampled before TCRalphabeta/CD19-depleted stem cell transplant. This receptor was taken from a child under 10 years old with inherited bone marrow failure, due to receive a stem cell transplant. The genes are TRBV13 and TRBJ2-7; 8 positions match TRBD1. The CDR3 region is CASSQGTGQFYEQYF. The CDR3 nucleotides are TGTGCCAGCAGCCAGGGGACAGGCCAGTTCTACGAGCAGTACTTC. Full variable domain (missing parts from reference TRBV13 and TRBJ2-7): AAGVIQSPRHLIKEKRETATLKCYPIPRHDTVYWYQQGPGQDPQFLISFYEKMQSDKGSIPDRFSAQQFSDYHSELNMSSLELGDSALYFCASSQGTGQFYEQYFGPGTRLTVT.